Presented here are 32 T cell receptor beta chains from one specimen sequenced in a study of T cell repertoires in cytomegalovirus infection. From the reads, TCRdb called clonotypes with MiXCR, one entry per CDR3 protein. The sample records 650,000 to 850,000 distinct CDR3 sequences, under 35% being singletons. The antigens of these receptors remain unknown. Source: cultured CD8+ T cells from PBMCs, taken from culture after CMV antigen stimulation. These TCRs come from a human donor in good health (CMV status not recorded). Some clones in this sample may be carry-over from other donors' samples.

The chain recombines TRBV12-3 or TRBV12-4 with TRBJ1-2; no clear D. The CDR3 loop spans 15 amino acids. The ends were cut back, 6 bases at V and 5 bases at J, with 19 bases in the middle. CDR3 DNA: TGTGCCAGCAGCCTTGGCCGACCGACCGTATATGGCTACACCTTC. The encoded protein is CASSLGRPTVYGYTF.

The chain combines TRBV7-9 with TRBJ1-2, with a possible D match to TRBD1 (5 bases). CDR1 and CDR2 (germline): SEHNR, FQNEAQ (reference sequence). The ends were cut back, 2 bases at V and 4 bases at J, with 14 bases in the middle. There are 15 residues in the CDR3. CDR3 DNA sequence: TGTGCCAGCAGCTTACAACCGGGGGGAGTCTATGGCTACACCTTC. It specifies CASSLQPGGVYGYTF.

This clonotype was seen only a few times. CDR3: CASSQDNSQGSNEKLFF. CDR3 DNA: TGTGCCAGCAGCCAAGATAATTCACAGGGTTCTAATGAAAAACTGTTTTTT. This chain uses TRBV14 with TRBJ1-4, with D possibly matching TRBD1 (6 bases). Germline lookup yields CDR1 SGHDN and CDR2 FVKESK. The CDR3 has 17 residues. V was clipped by 0 bases and J by 3 bases, with 14 bases between them.

J is TRBJ2-5 and V is TRBV5-6; 8 bases line up with TRBD1. The CDR3 is 13 residues long. The V gene's germline CDR1 is SGHDT and CDR2 YYEEEE. J lost 4 bases, V lost 1 base, and 0 bases had no gene match. The CDR3 bases are TGTGCCAGCAGCTTGCAGGGGGCAGAGACCCAGTACTTC. It specifies CASSLQGAETQYF.

This clonotype has a handful of counts. This chain's CDR3 is CASRSEGSYLNTEAFF. The CDR3, as DNA: TGTGCCAGCAGATCCGAGGGAAGTTATTTGAACACTGAAGCTTTCTTT. The chain recombines TRBV28 with TRBJ1-1; D unresolved. CDR3 length: 16 amino acids. V lost 6 bases and J lost 0, with 17 bases in between. Germline CDR1 reads MDHEN; CDR2 reads SYDVKM.

This chain links TRBV11-2 with TRBJ1-1; 7 positions match TRBD1. The CDR3 is 16 residues long. The J segment lost 0 bases and the V segment lost 1 base, leaving 5 bases of the junction unmatched. Germline CDR1 is SGHAT and CDR2 is FQNNGV. DNA of the CDR3: TGTGCCAGCAGCTTAGTAATAGGGACAGTGAACACTGAAGCTTTCTTT. It is translated as CASSLVIGTVNTEAFF.

This chain connects TRBV4-3 to TRBJ1-1; D ambiguous. V was clipped by 0 bases and J by 1 base, with 9 bases between them. The germline gives CDR1 LGHNA, CDR2 YSLEER. This CDR3 has 15 residues. CDR3 nucleotides: TGCGCCAGCAGCCAAGATTCCCGAGAGAACACTGAAGCTTTCTTT. Translating gives CASSQDSRENTEAFF.

V and J are TRBV2 and TRBJ2-7; D remains unclear. V was clipped by 6 bases and J by 9 bases, with 18 bases between them. The CDR3 is made up of 13 amino acids. Germline CDR1 reads SNHLY; CDR2 reads FYNNEI. The CDR3 region is CASRDGFNTGQYF. The CDR3 nucleotides are TGTGCCAGCAGAGACGGCTTTAATACCGGGCAGTACTTC. The complete variable domain, with remaining parts taken from reference TRBV2 and TRBJ2-7, reads EPEVTQTPSHQVTQMGQEVILRCVPISNHLYFYWYRQILGQKVEFLVSFYNNEISEKSEIFDDQFSVERPDGSNFTLKIRSTKLEDSAMYFCASRDGFNTGQYFGPGTRLTVT.

The chain joins TRBV3-1 to TRBJ1-2; D perhaps matches TRBD1 (6 bases). Germline V gives CDR1 LGHDT, CDR2 YNNKEL (reference sequence). The germline V and J ends were trimmed by 4 bases and 4 bases, with 22 bases remaining between them. CDR3 size: 17 residues. In DNA form, the CDR3 reads TGTGCCAGCAGCCCCCCTGGACAGTTTCTCGTCGGCTATGGCTACACCTTC. Its protein product is CASSPPGQFLVGYGYTF.

This clonotype was seen ten or more times. The chain uses TRBV7-6 and TRBJ1-2; TRBD1 agrees at 7 bases. Germline CDR1 is SGHVS and CDR2 is FNYEAQ. J was trimmed by 7 bases and V by 5 bases; bases with no gene match: 10. CDR3 length: 14 residues. The CDR3 coding sequence is TGTGCCAGCAGCCCTGCAGGGGGTAGGTTTGGCTACACCTTC. Amino acid sequence: CASSPAGGRFGYTF. Drawing the rest from reference TRBV7-6 and TRBJ1-2, the complete variable domain is GAGVSQSPRYKVTKRGQDVALRCDPISGHVSLYWYRQALGQGPEFLTYFNYEAQQDKSGLPNDRFSAERPEGSISTLTIQRTEQRDSAMYRCASSPAGGRFGYTFGSGTRLTVV.

The gene calls are TRBV27 and TRBJ1-2, with 8 bases lining up with TRBD1. There are 17 residues in the CDR3. V shed 1 base, J shed 0 bases, and the junction held 7 bases outside the gene matches. The germline gives CDR1 MNHEY, CDR2 SMNVEV (reference sequence). For the CDR3, the DNA is TGTGCCAGCAGTTTATGGTCCAGGGGGCGAGCTAACTATGGCTACACCTTC. Amino acid sequence: CASSLWSRGRANYGYTF.

The chain carries TRBV15 and TRBJ2-1; tentatively, D is TRBD2 (6 bases). The CDR3 sequence is 16 residues long. The V end lost 4 bases, the J end lost 3 bases, and 16 bases lay between the germline ends. Germline CDR1 and CDR2: LNHNV and YYDKDF (reference sequence). CDR3 in amino acids: CATSTGEEWFYNEQFF. Written as DNA, the CDR3 is TGTGCCACCAGCACGGGAGAAGAGTGGTTCTACAATGAGCAGTTCTTC.

The rearrangement joins TRBV5-1 to TRBJ2-1; possibly TRBD2 for D (5 bases). V lost 3 bases to trimming and J lost 7 bases, with 11 bases between them. Germline CDR1 SGHRS, CDR2 YFSETQ. The CDR3 covers 13 residues. In nucleotides, the CDR3 is TGCGCCAGCAGCTCCACCGGCGGGAATGAGCAGTTCTTC. Translating gives CASSSTGGNEQFF.

This clonotype was counted between two and nine times. The chain recombines TRBV20-1 with TRBJ1-2; no reliable D call. V lost 5 bases and J 7 bases, leaving 8 bases between the germline ends. The CDR3 has 10 residues. The germline CDR1 and CDR2 sequences are DFQATT and SNEGSKA (reference sequence). For the CDR3, the DNA is TGCAGTGCTTACAAGAGTGGCTACACCTTC. This translates into CSAYKSGYTF.

The chain has TRBV6-1 and TRBJ2-7, with TRBD2 as a possible D gene (7 bases). V lost 3 bases to trimming and J lost 4 bases, with 13 bases between them. Germline CDR1 and CDR2: MNHNS and SASEGT. The length of the CDR3 is 14 residues. CDR3 protein: CASSDTGRVYEQYF. DNA of the CDR3: TGTGCCAGCAGTGACACAGGGAGGGTTTACGAGCAGTACTTC.

This clonotype was picked up a small number of times. The chain has TRBV19 and TRBJ2-3; D tentatively fits TRBD1 or TRBD2 (5 bases each). The germline CDR1 and CDR2 sequences are LNHDA and SQIVND (reference sequence). The CDR3 spans 13 residues. The germline V and J ends were trimmed by 5 bases and 4 bases, with 10 bases remaining between them. CDR3 in DNA: TGTGCCAGTAGTTACGGGGCCGCAGATACGCAGTATTTT. Translated: CASSYGAADTQYF.

This clonotype was seen many times. The rearrangement joins TRBV7-9 to TRBJ1-1; D remains ambiguous. The V end was cut by 4 bases, the J end by 0 bases, with 12 bases between. The CDR3 sequence is 15 residues long. The V gene's germline CDR1 is SEHNR and CDR2 FQNEAQ (reference sequence). CDR3 region: CASSYPDGLNTEAFF. The CDR3 DNA reads as TGTGCCAGCAGCTACCCGGACGGACTGAACACTGAAGCTTTCTTT.

This clonotype has only a few counts. The CDR3 region is CASSPTYTADLNEKLFF. The CDR3 DNA follows: TGTGCCAGCAGCCCGACGTACACCGCGGACCTTAATGAAAAACTGTTTTTT. The chain employs TRBV3-1 and TRBJ1-4; D remains unclear. The CDR3 runs 17 residues. The V and J ends lost 4 bases and 4 bases respectively, with 19 bases between them. Germline V gene data show CDR1 as LGHDT and CDR2 as YNNKEL (reference sequence).

In this sample, this clonotype turned up a few times. The V gene is TRBV7-9, the J gene TRBJ2-6, with 9 bases aligning to TRBD1. V shed 6 bases, J shed 4 bases, and the junction held 7 bases outside the gene matches. CDR1 is SEHNR and CDR2 is FQNEAQ in the germline V gene (reference sequence). The CDR3 is made up of 16 amino acids. The CDR3 here is CASRTGTGTGANVLTF. DNA of the CDR3: TGTGCCAGCAGAACCGGGACAGGGACCGGGGCCAACGTCCTGACTTTC.

The CDR3, as DNA: TGTGCCAGCAGTTATGTTAGCGGTTACACAGATACGCAGTATTTT. Protein sequence: CASSYVSGYTDTQYF. This chain links TRBV6-6 with TRBJ2-3, with D perhaps matching TRBD2 (6 bases). This CDR3 region has 15 residues. Between the trimmed V and J ends, which lost 3 bases and 2 bases, there was a span of 12 bases. Germline V gene data show CDR1 as MNHNY and CDR2 as SVGAGI (reference sequence).

The CDR3 spells CARTGLAYEQYV. CDR3 DNA sequence: TGTGCCAGAACAGGGTTGGCCTACGAGCAGTACGTC. The chain joins TRBV6-1 to TRBJ2-7, with D perhaps TRBD1 (6 bases). Trimming cost V 9 bases and J 2 bases, with 11 bases left between them. CDR1 and CDR2 from the germline V gene are MNHNS and SASEGT. There are 12 residues in the CDR3.

The chain uses TRBV6-1 and TRBJ1-1, with 8 bases matching TRBD1. The germline gives CDR1 MNHNS, CDR2 SASEGT. The CDR3 covers 14 residues. V trimming: 7 bases; J trimming: 0 bases; junction bases outside the gene matches: 4. CDR3 residues: CASILQGVNTEAFF. CDR3 nucleotide sequence: TGTGCCAGCATCCTACAGGGGGTGAACACTGAAGCTTTCTTT.

The genes are TRBV2 and TRBJ2-6, with D hard to call. The CDR3 is 16 amino acids. CDR1 is SNHLY, CDR2 FYNNEI, per germline. The V end was cut by 4 bases, the J end by 4 bases, with 14 bases between. The CDR3 sequence: CASSGLHRSGANVLTF. The CDR3 DNA reads as TGTGCCAGCAGTGGCCTGCATCGCTCCGGGGCCAACGTCCTGACTTTC. Filled out from reference TRBV2 and TRBJ2-6, the complete variable domain reads EPEVTQTPSHQVTQMGQEVILRCVPISNHLYFYWYRQILGQKVEFLVSFYNNEISEKSEIFDDQFSVERPDGSNFTLKIRSTKLEDSAMYFCASSGLHRSGANVLTFGAGSRLTVL.

The chain joins TRBV7-3 to TRBJ2-1; D is uncertain. Trimming took off 3 bases at V and 7 bases at J, with 13 bases between the two ends. The germline V gene encodes CDR1 SGHTA and CDR2 FQGTGA. This CDR3 has 14 residues. The DNA of the CDR3 is TGTGCCAGCAGCTTTGGACCCCTGGGTAATGAGCAGTTCTTC. Residues: CASSFGPLGNEQFF.

This chain connects TRBV15 to TRBJ1-5; D gene unclear. V dropped 8 bases and J dropped 0 bases, with 14 bases sitting between them. The CDR3 sequence is 15 residues long. CDR1 is LNHNV, CDR2 YYDKDF, per germline (reference sequence). The CDR3 is CATSLKVYSNQPQHF. Written as DNA, the CDR3 is TGTGCCACCTCCCTCAAGGTTTATAGCAATCAGCCCCAGCATTTT.

This clonotype was counted a few times. The gene calls are TRBV6-6 and TRBJ2-7; 7 nucleotides match TRBD2. Germline-derived CDR1 and CDR2 are MNHNY and SVGAGI (reference sequence). This CDR3 has 12 amino acids. The trim removed 5 bases at V and 6 bases at J, leaving 4 bases unmatched. The CDR3 reads CASSPGGFEQYF. The CDR3 bases are TGTGCCAGCAGTCCCGGGGGGTTCGAGCAGTACTTC.

The chain joins TRBV4-1 to TRBJ2-7; 8 bases fit TRBD1. The CDR3 runs 14 residues. With V trimmed by 1 base and J by 6 bases, 5 bases remained unmatched. Germline CDR1 is MGHRA and CDR2 is YSYEKL. CDR3 bases: TGCGCCAGCAGCCAAGGGCAGGGGGCGAGCGAGCAGTACTTC. Translated, it gives CASSQGQGASEQYF.

The chain is built from TRBV12-5 and TRBJ1-4, with D maybe TRBD1 (5 bases). CDR1 and CDR2 from the germline V gene are LGHNT and FRNRAP. The CDR3 consists of 16 residues. The V and J ends lost 2 bases and 7 bases respectively, with 17 bases between them. CDR3 in amino acids: CASGLTPGRIGEKLFF. The DNA for the CDR3 is TGTGCTAGTGGTTTGACACCGGGACGGATCGGTGAAAAACTGTTTTTT.

This sequence joins TRBV28 and TRBJ1-1, with a tentative D call TRBD1 (5 bases). The CDR3 covers 14 residues. Per the germline V gene, CDR1 is MDHEN and CDR2 is SYDVKM. V lost 8 bases and J lost 0, with 13 bases in between. This chain's CDR3 is CASQQDLMNTEAFF. The CDR3 DNA reads as TGTGCCAGCCAACAGGATCTCATGAACACTGAAGCTTTCTTT.

This clonotype showed up just a few times. V is TRBV7-2 and J is TRBJ1-6; 9 bases line up with TRBD1. Germline V gene lookup returns CDR1 SGHTA and CDR2 FQGNSA. V shed 5 bases and J 8 bases; nucleotides not matched to a gene: 7. The CDR3 consists of 15 residues. CDR3 amino acids: CASSIPGQGYSPLHF. CDR3 sequence (DNA): TGTGCCAGCAGCATTCCGGGACAGGGATATTCACCCCTCCACTTT.

This rearrangement joins TRBV6-2 or TRBV6-3 to TRBJ1-1; D uncertain. V lost 5 bases and J 1 base, leaving 8 bases between the germline ends. CDR1 and CDR2 from the germline V gene are MNHEY and SVGEGT. The length of the CDR3 is 13 residues. The CDR3 sequence is CASSGRWNTEAFF. The CDR3, as DNA: TGTGCCAGCAGTGGTAGGTGGAACACTGAAGCTTTCTTT.

This chain links TRBV10-3 with TRBJ1-1, with D tentatively TRBD1 (5 bases). Trimming removed 11 bases at V and 7 bases at J, with 20 bases between. This CDR3 is built from 13 residues. Germline V gives CDR1 ENHRY, CDR2 SYGVKD. CDR3 loop: CAVKPAGTDEAFF. CDR3 DNA: TGTGCCGTCAAACCCGCCGGGACGGATGAAGCTTTCTTT.